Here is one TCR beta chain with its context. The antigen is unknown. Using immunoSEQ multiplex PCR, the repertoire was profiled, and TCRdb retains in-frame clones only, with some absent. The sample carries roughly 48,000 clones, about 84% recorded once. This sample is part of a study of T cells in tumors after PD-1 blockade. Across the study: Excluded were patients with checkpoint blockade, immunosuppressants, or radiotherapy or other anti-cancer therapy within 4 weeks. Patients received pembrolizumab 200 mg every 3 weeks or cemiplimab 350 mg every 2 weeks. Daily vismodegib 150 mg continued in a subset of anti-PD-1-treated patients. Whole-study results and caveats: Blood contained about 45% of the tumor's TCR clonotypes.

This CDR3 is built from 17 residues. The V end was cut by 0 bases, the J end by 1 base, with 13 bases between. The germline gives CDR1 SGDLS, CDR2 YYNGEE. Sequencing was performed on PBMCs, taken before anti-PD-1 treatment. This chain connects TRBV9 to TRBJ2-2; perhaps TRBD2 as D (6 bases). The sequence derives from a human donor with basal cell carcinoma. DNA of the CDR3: TGTGCCAGCAGCGTAGGGCGCGGGACGGTGAACACCGGGGAGCTGTTTTTT. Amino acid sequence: CASSVGRGTVNTGELFF.